This TCR beta chain was sequenced during a study of shared clonotypes between healthy human individuals. Whole-study context: Sampling drew on donors who were a couple of women and a few men aged 18 to 49.

The V end was cut by 7 bases, the J end by 1 base, with 14 bases between. From germline, CDR1 is MDHEN and CDR2 SYDVKM. CDR3 length: 15 residues. Sequenced by immunoSEQ multiplex PCR; TCRdb stores in-frame clones only, minus some. The sample has 950,000 to 1,200,000 clones, about 72% seen once. This TCR derives from a man aged 18 to 35 in good health. Some clones in this sample may be carry-over from other donors' samples. Sequencing input: memory CD4+ T cells from PBMCs. Sample subset: CD45RA-negative fraction. V is TRBV28 and J is TRBJ2-1, with D perhaps being TRBD1 or TRBD2 (6 bases each). This CDR3 is CASKRGQSSYNEQFF. The CDR3 region has the DNA TGTGCCAGCAAACGGGGGCAGTCGTCCTACAATGAGCAGTTCTTC.